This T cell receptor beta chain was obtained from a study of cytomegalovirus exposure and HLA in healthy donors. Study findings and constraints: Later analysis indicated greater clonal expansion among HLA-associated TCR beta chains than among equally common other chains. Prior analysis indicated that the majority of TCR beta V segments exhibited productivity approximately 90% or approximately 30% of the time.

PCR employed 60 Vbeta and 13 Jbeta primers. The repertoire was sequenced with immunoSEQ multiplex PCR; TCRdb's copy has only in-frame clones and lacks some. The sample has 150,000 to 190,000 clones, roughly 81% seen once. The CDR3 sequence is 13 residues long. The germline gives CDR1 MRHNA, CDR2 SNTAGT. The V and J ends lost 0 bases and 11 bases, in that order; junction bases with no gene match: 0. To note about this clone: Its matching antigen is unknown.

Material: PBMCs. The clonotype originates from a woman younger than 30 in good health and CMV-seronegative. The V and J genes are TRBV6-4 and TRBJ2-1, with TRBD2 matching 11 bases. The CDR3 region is CASSDSTSGKQFF. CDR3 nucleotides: TGTGCCAGCAGTGACTCGACTAGCGGGAAGCAGTTCTTC.